This TCR beta chain was identified in a study of blood T cell repertoires in COVID-19 (TCRdb year 2020). Regarding the complete study: Samples covering the acute and convalescent phases of COVID-19 were provided by collaborators in the United States, Italy and Spain. Deeply sampled blood TCRbeta repertoires from subjects exposed to, actively infected with, or recovered from COVID-19 were included in the dataset. The samples were drawn from two sources: the first 160 participants of the ongoing ImmuneRACE study, and 950 to 1,500 subjects contributed by 6 global collaborators. The prospective study material was composed of cDNA or gDNA derived from T cells, B-cell-depleted T cells, or PBMCs. Sample metadata almost always included a de-identified subject ID, COVID-19 status, age in years and sex. The repertoires were released in a freely available public database intended as a resource for research on the immune response to SARS-CoV-2. Where HLA class I and class II types were available, the types were taken from metadata supplied by the sample provider, not from assay-based typing. The research as a whole found: The quantity of clinical and demographic metadata differed by source and by participant and was supplied without curation.

The immunoSEQ Assay, a bias-controlled multiplex PCR, was used to amplify TCRbeta CDR3 regions from genomic DNA. On the authors' methods: Within the assay, amplification of reference gene primers was used to estimate how many nucleated cells each sample contained. To quantify the absolute abundance of each unique TCRbeta CDR3 rearrangement, sequence reads were collapsed and filtered. For each sample, productive Simpson clonality was calculated by taking the square root of Simpson's diversity index across productive rearrangements. Held by TCRdb, this immuneACCESS table contains in-frame sequences only and omits some clones. Under half of the omission traces to an unresolved V gene where checked; the cause of the rest is unknown. V and J calls and clone size are those listed in that table; D and trimming were worked out from the DNA. This sample gives approximately 190,000 clones in total; about 86% of them show up just once. The ten largest clonotypes hold over 13% of the sample.

Germline trimming amounts to 2 bases on V and 4 bases on J, with 6 as the count of junction bases outside the gene matches. The CDR3 runs 15 amino acids, cysteine and phenylalanine included. The DNA shown is the 45-base CDR3, in frame from base 1. Taken from the germline V gene, the CDR1 and CDR2 loops are MNHEY and SVGAGI. Whole blood was collected in K2EDTA tubes by collaborating institutions according to the institutions' own protocols. For TCRbeta analysis, collaborators shipped samples as frozen whole blood, isolated PBMCs, or DNA extracted from either of those sample types. Concerning this clone: This clone's antigen is unknown. Base qualities are not recorded, but no much larger clone differs from it by a single base.

This TCR was recovered from a man aged 25 to 40 with active or convalescent COVID-19. The source material was peripheral blood. This chain joins TRBV6-5 to TRBJ1-1; TRBD1 fits 8 bases in the junction. In nucleotide form, the sequence is TGTGCCAGCAGTTACCGATCGGACAGGGCCACTGAAGCTTTCTTT. Its protein product is CASSYRSDRATEAFF.